The T cell receptor (beta chain) under discussion was sequenced for a study of Ad26.COV2.S vaccination and SARS-CoV-2 variants listed by TCRdb under 2021. About the study as a whole: Donors in the vaccine arm were drawn from COV1001, a multicentre, randomized, double-blind, placebo-controlled phase I-IIa trial testing Ad26.COV2.S in healthy adults. Dosing of Ad26.COV2.S was intramuscular, at either 5x10^10 or 1x10^11 viral particles, delivered as one shot or as two shots spaced 56 days apart. TCRbeta repertoire sequencing served as the tool for gauging how specific and how broad the SARS-CoV-2-reactive T cell receptors were following Ad26.COV2.S vaccination. A total of approximately 30 samples were included in the TCR-sequenced set, comprising 19 Ad26.COV2.S vaccine recipients, 5 placebo recipients and 8 SARS-CoV-2 convalescent individuals. Trial participants were randomized into five groups of five: low-dose or high-dose Ad26.COV2.S given once or twice, or placebo on both occasions. Throughout the experiments and outcome assessment, investigators stayed blinded to trial group allocation.

The treatment or condition label on this specimen signifies: some 20 received Ad26.COV2.S at low or high dose, single or two shots; 5 received placebo; per-sample allocation not given. Repertoires of vaccine and placebo recipients were sequenced from samples taken on day 63 after the first injection. Cohort 1b enrolled some 25 adults aged 18-55 years at a single site in Boston, USA, between 29 July and 7 August 2020. Ad26.COV2.S was a replication-incompetent adenovirus type 26 vector that expressed a prefusion-stabilized SARS-CoV-2 spike protein derived from the original Wuhan strain. This clone was seen once. Its cognate antigen has yet to be identified. Nothing much larger sits one base from this clone, and base qualities are not available. What the work shows at the level of the full study, not this receptor alone: Comparing responses between vaccine doses or regimens was not something the study was powered to do. Non-spike TCR breadth was comparable between vaccine and placebo recipients, consistent with the vaccine containing only spike. After vaccination, substantial breadth of spike-specific CD8+ and CD4+ T cell responses was reported. According to the authors, total T cell responses may have been underestimated by the TCR breadth and depth analyses. Compared with placebo recipients, Ad26.COV2.S recipients showed higher spike-specific TCR breadth (P = 0.0014).

From cysteine to phenylalanine, the CDR3 is 15 amino acids long. Just CDR3 DNA is preserved here, 45 bases in frame from base 1. V is shortened by 5 bases, J by 6 bases, and the region joining them spans 18 bases. The germline V gene encodes CDR1 MNHEY and CDR2 SVGAGI. The immunoSEQ Assay was the method used to sequence TCRbeta CDR3 regions. After extraction, genomic DNA underwent amplification by bias-controlled multiplex PCR, followed by high-throughput sequencing. The study's processing was this. To quantify the absolute abundance of every unique TCRbeta CDR3 region, sequences were collapsed and filtered. T cell fraction was estimated by normalizing TCRbeta template counts to usable DNA, which was measured by amplifying reference genes present in all nucleated cells. Repertoire TCRs were annotated as SARS-CoV-2-specific when V gene, CDR3 amino acid sequence and J gene were exactly matched to a known reactive TCR set. MIRA supplied the reference SARS-CoV-2 TCR set, which was filtered for enrichment in COVID-19-positive ImmuneCODE repertoires so that public or cross-reactive TCRs were removed. Drawing on the MIRA antigens, annotated TCRs were analysed further at the level of specific ORF or position within ORF. Depth was the summed frequency of annotated unique rearrangements, while breadth was defined as annotated unique rearrangements over total unique productive rearrangements. Group comparisons of TCR breadth used two-sided Wilcoxon rank-sum tests. This is the immuneACCESS table as TCRdb keeps it, with only in-frame sequences that have V and J called. A part of the clones is gone; compared with another copy, unresolved V genes explain less than half, and the rest is unexplained. V, J and clone size were drawn from that table, and D and trimming were deduced from the DNA. The sample includes some 290,000 clones, with about 82% observed a single time. Jointly, the top ten make up 2.1% of the sample.

Recombination linked TRBV6-5 to TRBJ2-3; TRBD2 is a weak D gene call, 6 bases matching. The sequencing used peripheral blood, collected in a trial of Ad26.COV2.S vaccine versus placebo. This TCR was recovered from a person between 18 and 59 years old who received the Ad26.COV2.S COVID-19 vaccine or a placebo. Here is the DNA: TGTGCCAGCAGTCCCTTTTACGGGGGAGGTGATACGCAGTATTTT. It is translated as CASSPFYGGGDTQYF.